This TCR beta chain appears in the sequencing data of a study of cytomegalovirus exposure and HLA in healthy donors. Study-wide results and limits: Other equally common chains were less clonally expanded than HLA-associated TCR beta chains, a later analysis showed.

Per the germline V gene, CDR1 is WNHNN and CDR2 is SYGVQD (reference sequence). V was trimmed by 7 bases and J by 0 bases, leaving 16 bases between them. The CDR3 totals 15 residues. In the case of this clone: The target antigen is unknown.

PCR was performed using 60 Vbeta and 13 Jbeta primers. Libraries were prepared by immunoSEQ multiplex PCR; TCRdb keeps only in-frame clonotypes and omits some of them. This sample carries approximately 190,000 clones, 82% of them seen once, and the ten largest clones take roughly 0.8%. The receptor was isolated from a woman aged 18-29 years in good health and CMV-seronegative. V usage is TRBV10-1 and J usage is TRBJ2-7, with TRBD1 as a possible D gene (6 bases). Sequenced: PBMCs. CDR3 amino acids: CASTYTGRVSYEQYF. In nucleotides, the CDR3 is TGCGCCAGCACTTATACAGGGAGAGTCTCCTACGAGCAGTACTTC.